This record concerns one T cell receptor (beta chain) sequence. The antigen remains unidentified. This CDR3 contains 14 residues. The V gene lost 0 bases and the J gene lost 2 bases, with 8 bases spanning the gap. Germline V gene data show CDR1 as MNHNS and CDR2 as SASEGT. The record originates from a study of radiotherapy plus CTLA-4 blockade in lung cancer. Turning to the study itself: Objective responses were documented in 15% to 20% of patients, with disease control in about 31%.

Regarding the study as a whole: Tumor-origin TCR clones grew in blood after radiotherapy plus ipilimumab. It was early blood T cell clone dynamics, with interferon-beta, that reportedly best predicted response.

The data were produced by immunoSEQ multiplex PCR, yet TCRdb's version contains in-frame clones alone and is incomplete. Of approximately 28,000 clones in the sample, around three quarters were seen once. Participants had chemo-refractory metastatic non-small-cell lung cancer and were treated with focal radiation plus ipilimumab CTLA-4 blockade. Sequencing used peripheral blood, obtained from a patient treated with radiotherapy plus ipilimumab. The clonotype comes from a human donor with non-small cell lung cancer that progressed on radiotherapy plus ipilimumab. This sequence joins TRBV6-1 and TRBJ2-7; D unclear. This chain's CDR3 is CASSEARFPYEQYF. The CDR3 coding sequence is TGTGCCAGCAGTGAAGCCAGGTTTCCCTACGAGCAGTACTTC.